This TCR beta chain was identified in a study of post-analysis software for immune sequencing data. Study as a whole: Patients with relapsing-remitting, secondary progressive and progressive-relapsing multiple sclerosis courses were all represented.

This clonotype showed up just a few times. Its specificity is not known. Overall study results and limits: Those samples that were prepared in the same batch co-clustered strongly by F measure. Normalized Chao1 diversity in multiple sclerosis patients fell significantly below that of controls. About 5 TRBV segments (TRBV5-6, TRBV5-1 and TRBV20-1 among them) occurred more frequently in patients than in controls.

V was trimmed by 5 bases and J by 5 bases, leaving 4 bases between them. The CDR3 runs 10 residues. The V gene's germline CDR1 is DFQATT and CDR2 SNEGSKA (reference sequence). TCR beta cDNA libraries included unique molecular identifiers. Starting from around 0.96 to 9.9 million T cells, the study yielded roughly 0.5 million cDNA molecules. One entry per CDR3 protein, called by TCRdb with MiXCR from the PCR reads. The sample has over 300,000 distinct CDR3 sequences; roughly 38% are singletons. The chain recombines TRBV20-1 with TRBJ2-1, with D hard to call. Input material: blood. This clonotype was obtained from a girl aged 10 to 17 with multiple sclerosis. The CDR3 region is CSALDNEQFF. The DNA of the CDR3 is TGCAGTGCTCTAGACAATGAGCAGTTCTTC.